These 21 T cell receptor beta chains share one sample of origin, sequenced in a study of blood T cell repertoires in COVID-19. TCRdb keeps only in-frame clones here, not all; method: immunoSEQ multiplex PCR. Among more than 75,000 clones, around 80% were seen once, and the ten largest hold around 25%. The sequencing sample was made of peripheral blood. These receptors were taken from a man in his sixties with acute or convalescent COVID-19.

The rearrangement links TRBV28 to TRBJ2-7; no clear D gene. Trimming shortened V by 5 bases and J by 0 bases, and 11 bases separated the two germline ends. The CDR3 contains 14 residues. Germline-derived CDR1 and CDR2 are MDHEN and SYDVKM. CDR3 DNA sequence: TGTGCCAGCAGTGGGCCCTTGGGCTCCTACGAGCAGTACTTC. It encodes CASSGPLGSYEQYF.

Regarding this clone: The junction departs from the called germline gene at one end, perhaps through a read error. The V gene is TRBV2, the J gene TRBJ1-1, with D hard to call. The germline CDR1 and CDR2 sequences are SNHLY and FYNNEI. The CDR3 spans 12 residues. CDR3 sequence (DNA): TGTGCCAGCGGTGACGGGAACACTGAAGCTTTCTTT. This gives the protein CASGDGNTEAFF.

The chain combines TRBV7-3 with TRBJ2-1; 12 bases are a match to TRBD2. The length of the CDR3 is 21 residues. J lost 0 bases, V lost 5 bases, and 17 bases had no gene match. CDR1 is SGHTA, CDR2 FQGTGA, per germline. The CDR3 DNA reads TGTGCCAGCAGCCTACAACCACGCGGACTAGCGGGGCGAAGCTCCTACAATGAGCAGTTCTTC. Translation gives CASSLQPRGLAGRSSYNEQFF. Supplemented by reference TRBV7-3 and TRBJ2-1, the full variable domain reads GAGVSQTPSNKVTEKGKYVELRCDPISGHTALYWYRQSLGQGPEFLIYFQGTGAADDSGLPNDRFFAVRPEGSVSTLKIQRTERGDSAVYLCASSLQPRGLAGRSSYNEQFFGPGTRLTVL.

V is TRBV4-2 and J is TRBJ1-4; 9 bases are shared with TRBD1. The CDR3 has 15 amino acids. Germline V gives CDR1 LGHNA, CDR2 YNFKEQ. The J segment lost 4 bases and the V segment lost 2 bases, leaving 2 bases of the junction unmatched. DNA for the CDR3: TGTGCCAGCAGCCAACTGGACAGGGGTAATGAAAAACTGTTTTTT. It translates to CASSQLDRGNEKLFF.

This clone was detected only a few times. This chain's CDR3 is CASSSQGTNEKLFF. In nucleotides, the CDR3 is TGCGCCAGCAGCTCACAGGGTACTAATGAAAAACTGTTTTTT. J is TRBJ1-4 and V is TRBV5-1; tentatively, D is TRBD1 (6 bases). Trimming left V 3 bases short and J 2 bases short, with 8 bases between. Germline V gene sequence: CDR1 SGHRS, CDR2 YFSETQ. The CDR3 has 14 amino acids.

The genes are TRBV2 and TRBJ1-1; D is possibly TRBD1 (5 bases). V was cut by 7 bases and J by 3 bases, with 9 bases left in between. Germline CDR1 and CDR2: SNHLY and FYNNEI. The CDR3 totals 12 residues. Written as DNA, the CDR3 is TGTGCCAGCAAGGGGCTGGACACTGAAGCTTTCTTT. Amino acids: CASKGLDTEAFF.

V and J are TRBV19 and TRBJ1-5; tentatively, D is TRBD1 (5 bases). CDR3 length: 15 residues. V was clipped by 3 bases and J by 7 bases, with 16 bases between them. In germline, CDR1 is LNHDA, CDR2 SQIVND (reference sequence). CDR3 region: CASSIVGQGGQPQHF. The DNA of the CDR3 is TGTGCCAGTAGTATCGTCGGTCAGGGCGGCCAGCCCCAGCATTTT.

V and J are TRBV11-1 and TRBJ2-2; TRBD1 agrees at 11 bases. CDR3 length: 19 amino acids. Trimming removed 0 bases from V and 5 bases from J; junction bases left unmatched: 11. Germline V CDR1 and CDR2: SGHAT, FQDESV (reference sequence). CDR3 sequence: CASSLALRTGGARTGELFF. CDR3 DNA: TGTGCCAGCAGCTTAGCGCTGAGGACAGGGGGCGCCAGGACCGGGGAGCTGTTTTTT.

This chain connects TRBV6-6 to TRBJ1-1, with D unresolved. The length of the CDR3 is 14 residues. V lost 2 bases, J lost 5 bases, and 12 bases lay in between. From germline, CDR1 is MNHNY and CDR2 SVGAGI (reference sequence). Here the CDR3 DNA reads TGTGCCAGCAGTTACAAGGGTGCGGGGACTGAAGCTTTCTTT. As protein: CASSYKGAGTEAFF.

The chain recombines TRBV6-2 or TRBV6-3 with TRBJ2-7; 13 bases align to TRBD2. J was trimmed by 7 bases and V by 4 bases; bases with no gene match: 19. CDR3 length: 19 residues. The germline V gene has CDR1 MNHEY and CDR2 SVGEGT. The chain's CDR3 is CASSSPGLAGILRGGEQYF. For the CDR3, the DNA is TGTGCCAGCAGTTCGCCGGGACTAGCGGGGATATTACGAGGTGGGGAGCAGTACTTC.

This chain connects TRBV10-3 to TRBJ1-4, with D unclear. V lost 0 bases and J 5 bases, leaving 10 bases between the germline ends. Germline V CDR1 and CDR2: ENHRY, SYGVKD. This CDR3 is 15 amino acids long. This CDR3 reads CAISESGRPNEKLFF. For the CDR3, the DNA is TGTGCCATCAGTGAGTCGGGCAGACCCAATGAAAAACTGTTTTTT.

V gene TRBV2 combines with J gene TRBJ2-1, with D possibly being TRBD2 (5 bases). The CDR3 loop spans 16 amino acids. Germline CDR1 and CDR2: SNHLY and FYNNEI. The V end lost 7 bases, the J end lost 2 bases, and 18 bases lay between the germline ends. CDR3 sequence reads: CASNPGENLAYNEQFF. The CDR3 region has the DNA TGTGCCAGCAACCCCGGGGAGAATCTAGCCTACAATGAGCAGTTCTTC.

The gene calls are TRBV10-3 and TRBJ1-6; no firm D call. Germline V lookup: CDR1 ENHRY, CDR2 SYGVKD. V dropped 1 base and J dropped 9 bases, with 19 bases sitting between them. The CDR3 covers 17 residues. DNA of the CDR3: TGTGCCATCAGTGAGTACACACCAACAGAGGGCCGTTCACCCCTCCACTTT. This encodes CAISEYTPTEGRSPLHF.

The DNA for the CDR3 is TGTGCCAGCAGCTTCCCAGGGCCCGCTAATGAAAAACTGTTTTTT. Its translation is CASSFPGPANEKLFF. The rearrangement joins TRBV7-9 to TRBJ1-4; TRBD1 might be the D (5 bases). The V end was cut by 3 bases, the J end by 3 bases, with 11 bases between. This CDR3 is 15 amino acids long. CDR1 is SEHNR, CDR2 FQNEAQ, per germline (reference sequence). Full variable domain (missing parts from reference TRBV7-9 and TRBJ1-4): DTGVSQNPRHKITKRGQNVTFRCDPISEHNRLYWYRQTLGQGPEFLTYFQNEAQLEKSRLLSDRFSAERPKGSFSTLEIQRTEQGDSAMYLCASSFPGPANEKLFFGSGTQLSVL.

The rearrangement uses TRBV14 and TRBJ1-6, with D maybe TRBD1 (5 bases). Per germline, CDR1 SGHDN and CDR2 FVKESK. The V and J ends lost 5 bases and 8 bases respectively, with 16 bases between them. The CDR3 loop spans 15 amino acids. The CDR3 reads CASSTYRTQDSPLHF. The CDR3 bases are TGTGCCAGCAGCACCTACCGAACACAGGATTCACCCCTCCACTTT.

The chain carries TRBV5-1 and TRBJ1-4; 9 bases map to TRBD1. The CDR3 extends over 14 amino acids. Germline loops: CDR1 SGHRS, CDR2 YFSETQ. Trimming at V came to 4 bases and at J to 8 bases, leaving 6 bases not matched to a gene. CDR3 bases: TGCGCCAGCAGCGAGGGACAGGGTGGCGAAAAACTGTTTTTT. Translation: CASSEGQGGEKLFF.

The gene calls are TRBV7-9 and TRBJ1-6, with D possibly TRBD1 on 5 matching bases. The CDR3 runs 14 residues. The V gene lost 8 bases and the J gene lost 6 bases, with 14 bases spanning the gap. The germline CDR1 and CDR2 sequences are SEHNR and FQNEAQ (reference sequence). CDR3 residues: CASGSGGANSPLHF. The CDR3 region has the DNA TGTGCCAGCGGATCTGGAGGGGCTAATTCACCCCTCCACTTT.

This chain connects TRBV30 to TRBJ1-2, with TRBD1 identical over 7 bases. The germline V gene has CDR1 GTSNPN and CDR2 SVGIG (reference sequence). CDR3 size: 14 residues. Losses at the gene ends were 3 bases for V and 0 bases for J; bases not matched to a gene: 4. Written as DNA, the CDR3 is TGTGCCTGGAGGCGACAGGGACCTAACTATGGCTACACCTTC. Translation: CAWRRQGPNYGYTF.

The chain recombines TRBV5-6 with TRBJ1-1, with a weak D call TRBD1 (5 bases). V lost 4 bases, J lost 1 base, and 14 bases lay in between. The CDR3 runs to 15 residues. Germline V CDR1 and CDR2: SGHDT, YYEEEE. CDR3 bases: TGTGCCAGCAGCACCGTGGACAAATCGAACACTGAAGCTTTCTTT. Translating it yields CASSTVDKSNTEAFF.

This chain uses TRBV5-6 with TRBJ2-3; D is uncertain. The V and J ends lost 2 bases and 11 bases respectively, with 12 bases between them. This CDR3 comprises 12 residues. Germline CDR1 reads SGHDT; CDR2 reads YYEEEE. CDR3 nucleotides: TGTGCCAGCAGCTTCGGGTTGATCTTGCAGTATTTT. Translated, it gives CASSFGLILQYF. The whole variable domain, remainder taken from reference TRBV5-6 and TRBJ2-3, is DAGVTQSPTHLIKTRGQQVTLRCSPKSGHDTVSWYQQALGQGPQFIFQYYEEEERQRGNFPDRFSGHQFPNYSSELNVNALLLGDSALYLCASSFGLILQYFGPGTRLTVL.

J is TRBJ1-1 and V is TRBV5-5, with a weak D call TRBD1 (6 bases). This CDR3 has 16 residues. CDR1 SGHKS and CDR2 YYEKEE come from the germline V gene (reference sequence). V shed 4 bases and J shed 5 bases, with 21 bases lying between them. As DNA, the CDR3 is TGTGCCAGCAGCCTCGCCTTAGACAGGTGGAGGACTGAAGCTTTCTTT. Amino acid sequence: CASSLALDRWRTEAFF.